In its sample, the clone carrying this T cell receptor beta chain was seen many times. Its antigen is unknown. Quantitative molecular-barcoded 5'-RACE generated the TCR beta libraries. MiXCR, applied by TCRdb to the 5' RACE reads, yields one record per CDR3 protein. The sample contains about 140,000 distinct CDR3 sequences, 7% to 10% of which appear only once. This sample is part of a study of CD8 T cells in ankylosing spondylitis. Overall study findings and caveats: As for the disease-linked clones, they showed a CD8+ phenotype and occurred at relatively low frequencies in peripheral blood. A TCR beta motif of several highly homologous variants appeared characteristic of ankylosing spondylitis blood.

In germline, CDR1 is LGHNA, CDR2 YSLEER. The CDR3 runs to 16 residues. Germline trimming cut 3 bases from V and 3 bases from J; bases unmatched to any gene: 9. J is TRBJ2-3 and V is TRBV4-3; 7 nucleotides align to TRBD1. The sample was synovial fluid, either unsorted or a sorted T cell fraction (not recorded which). The sequence was obtained from a male donor with ankylosing spondylitis. CDR3 loop: CASSQLAGGGTDTQYF. The CDR3 DNA sequence: TGCGCCAGCAGCCAGCTAGCAGGGGGTGGAACAGATACGCAGTATTTT.